This T cell receptor (beta chain) was identified during a study of naive and memory T cell subsets. Cells stained for CD3, CD4, CD8, CD45RA and CD27 were sorted into four subsets. The study's findings and limits: In naive cells, over 95% of TCR sequences were seen only once.

Both TRBC1 and TRBC2 were covered by a beta constant-region primer of two equimolar oligonucleotides. TCRdb analysed the UMI-ligation and nested PCR reads with MiXCR anew, one entry per CDR3 protein. The sample holds around 160,000 distinct CDR3 sequences, about 17% seen once. In regard to this clonotype: What it binds is unknown.

Deletions cut 4 bases from V and 0 bases from J, with 16 bases between. The length of the CDR3 is 18 residues. Germline loops: CDR1 ENHRY, CDR2 SYGVKD. The sequence was obtained from a human donor in good health. The sequenced sample was naive CD4+ T cells from blood. This sequence joins TRBV10-3 and TRBJ2-6; D may correspond to TRBD1 or TRBD2 (5 bases each). The CDR3 DNA reads as TGTGCCATCAGTGGCAAGGGGAGTTTACCCTCTGGGGCCAACGTCCTGACTTTC. Its protein product is CAISGKGSLPSGANVLTF.